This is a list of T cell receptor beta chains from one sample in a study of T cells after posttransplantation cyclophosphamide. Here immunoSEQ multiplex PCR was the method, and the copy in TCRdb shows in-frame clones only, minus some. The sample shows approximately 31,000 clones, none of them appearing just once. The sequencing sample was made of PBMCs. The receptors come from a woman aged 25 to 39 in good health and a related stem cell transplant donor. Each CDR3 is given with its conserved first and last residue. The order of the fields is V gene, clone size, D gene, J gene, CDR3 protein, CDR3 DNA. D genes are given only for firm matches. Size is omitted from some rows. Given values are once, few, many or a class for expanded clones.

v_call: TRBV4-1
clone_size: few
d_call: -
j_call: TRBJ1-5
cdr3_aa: CASSPLLGDNQPQHF
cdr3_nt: TGCGCCAGCAGCCCCCTTCTAGGCGATAATCAGCCCCAGCATTTT

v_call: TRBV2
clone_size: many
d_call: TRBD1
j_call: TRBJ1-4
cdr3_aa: CASSGTGAENEKLFF
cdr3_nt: TGTGCCAGCAGTGGGACAGGGGCAGAGAATGAAAAACTGTTTTTT

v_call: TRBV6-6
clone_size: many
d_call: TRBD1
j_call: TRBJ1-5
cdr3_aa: CASIRTGTAIGPQHF
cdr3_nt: TGTGCCAGCATCCGGACTGGGACAGCAATAGGGCCCCAGCATTTT

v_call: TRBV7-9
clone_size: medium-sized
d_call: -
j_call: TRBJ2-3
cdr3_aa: CASSSLAEGGADTQYF
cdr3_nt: TGTGCCAGCAGCTCTCTGGCCGAGGGTGGCGCAGATACGCAGTATTTT

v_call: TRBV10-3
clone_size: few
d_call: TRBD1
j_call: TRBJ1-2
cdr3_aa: CAITSTGGKGYTF
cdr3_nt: TGTGCCATCACCTCGACAGGGGGCAAGGGCTACACCTTC

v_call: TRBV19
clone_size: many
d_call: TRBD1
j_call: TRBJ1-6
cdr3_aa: CASTPTGQGDNSPLHF
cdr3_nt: TGTGCCAGTACCCCAACCGGACAGGGAGATAATTCACCCCTCCACTTT

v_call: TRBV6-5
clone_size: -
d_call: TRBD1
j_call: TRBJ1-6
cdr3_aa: CASSNRGNSPLHF
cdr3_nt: TGTGCCAGCAGCAACAGGGGAAACTCACCCCTCCACTTT

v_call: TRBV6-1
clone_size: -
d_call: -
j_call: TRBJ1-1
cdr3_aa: CASTPSGVEAFF
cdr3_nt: TGTGCCAGCACCCCTTCGGGGGTAGAAGCTTTCTTT

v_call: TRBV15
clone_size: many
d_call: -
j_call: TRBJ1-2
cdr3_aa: CATSSEVTTAGGYTF
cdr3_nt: TGTGCCACCAGCAGTGAGGTAACCACTGCGGGAGGCTACACCTTC

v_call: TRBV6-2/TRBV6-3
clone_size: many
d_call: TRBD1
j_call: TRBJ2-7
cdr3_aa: CASTITRTGNGEQYF
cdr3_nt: TGTGCCAGCACCATTACTAGGACAGGGAACGGCGAGCAGTACTTC

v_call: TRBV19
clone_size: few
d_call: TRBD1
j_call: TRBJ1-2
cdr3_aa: CASSTTWGQGNYGYTF
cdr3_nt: TGTGCCAGTAGTACGACCTGGGGACAGGGGAACTATGGCTACACCTTC

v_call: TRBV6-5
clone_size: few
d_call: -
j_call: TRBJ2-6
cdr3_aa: CASSYRGTAGANVLTF
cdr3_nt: TGTGCCAGCAGTTACCGGGGAACTGCTGGGGCCAACGTCCTGACTTTC

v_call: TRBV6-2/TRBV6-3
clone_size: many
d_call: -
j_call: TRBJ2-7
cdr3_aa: CASSPQVLEQYF
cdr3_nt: TGTGCCAGCAGTCCACAGGTCCTCGAGCAGTACTTC

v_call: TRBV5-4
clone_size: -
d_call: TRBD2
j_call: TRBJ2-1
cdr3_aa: CASSGGLAYNVNNEQFF
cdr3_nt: TGTGCCAGCAGCGGCGGACTAGCGTACAACGTGAACAATGAGCAGTTCTTC

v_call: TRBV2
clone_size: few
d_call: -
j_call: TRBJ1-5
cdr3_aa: CASRSGGGAGQPQHF
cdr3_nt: TGTGCCAGCAGGTCGGGGGGGGGCGCGGGTCAGCCCCAGCATTTT

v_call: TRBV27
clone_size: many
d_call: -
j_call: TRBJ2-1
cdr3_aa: CASSFAGGSGVF
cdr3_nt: -

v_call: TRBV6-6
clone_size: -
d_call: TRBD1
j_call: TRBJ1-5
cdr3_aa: CASSYTQGGNQPQHF
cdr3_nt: TGTGCCAGCAGTTACACACAGGGGGGCAATCAGCCCCAGCATTTT

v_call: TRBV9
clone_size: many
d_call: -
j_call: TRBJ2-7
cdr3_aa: CASSVGRFSYEQYF
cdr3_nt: TGTGCCAGCAGCGTAGGCAGGTTCTCCTACGAGCAGTACTTC

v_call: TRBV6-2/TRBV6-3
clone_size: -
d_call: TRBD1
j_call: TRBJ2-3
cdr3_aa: CASSLGQGTDTQYF
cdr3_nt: TGTGCCAGCAGTTTAGGACAGGGAACAGATACGCAGTATTTT

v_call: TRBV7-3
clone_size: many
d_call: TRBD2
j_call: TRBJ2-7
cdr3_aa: CASSLWGGSEQYF
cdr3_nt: TGTGCCAGCAGCCTATGGGGGGGGTCCGAGCAGTACTTC

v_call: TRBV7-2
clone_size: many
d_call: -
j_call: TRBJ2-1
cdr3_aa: CASSLQNHNEQFF
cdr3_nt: TGTGCCAGCAGCTTACAGAACCACAATGAGCAGTTCTTC

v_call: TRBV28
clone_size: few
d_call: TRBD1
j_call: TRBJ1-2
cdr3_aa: CASSHGTAANYGYTF
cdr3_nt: TGTGCCAGCAGCCACGGGACAGCGGCTAACTATGGCTACACCTTC

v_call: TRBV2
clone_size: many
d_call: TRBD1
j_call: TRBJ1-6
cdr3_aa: CASRGQGPSPLHF
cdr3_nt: TGTGCCAGCAGGGGACAGGGACCTTCACCCCTCCACTTT

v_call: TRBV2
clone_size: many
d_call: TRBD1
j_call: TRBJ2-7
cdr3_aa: CASIPDRGNYEQYF
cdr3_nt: TGTGCCAGCATTCCCGACAGGGGAAACTACGAGCAGTACTTC

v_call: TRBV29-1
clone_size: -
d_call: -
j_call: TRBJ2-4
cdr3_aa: CSVSQGFLAKNIQYF
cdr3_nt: TGCAGCGTTTCACAGGGATTCCTAGCCAAAAACATTCAGTACTTC

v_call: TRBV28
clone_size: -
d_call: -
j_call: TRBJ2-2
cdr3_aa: CASSPAGGTGELFF
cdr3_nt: TGTGCCAGCAGTCCCGCAGGTGGCACCGGGGAGCTGTTTTTT

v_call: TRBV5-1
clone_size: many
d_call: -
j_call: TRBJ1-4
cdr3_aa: CASMTGDFNEKLFF
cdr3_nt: TGCGCCAGTATGACCGGGGATTTTAATGAAAAACTGTTTTTT

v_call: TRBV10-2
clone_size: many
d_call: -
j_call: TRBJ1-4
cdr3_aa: CASSERGRRLFF
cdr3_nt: TGCGCCAGCAGTGAAAGGGGCAGGCGGTTGTTTTTT

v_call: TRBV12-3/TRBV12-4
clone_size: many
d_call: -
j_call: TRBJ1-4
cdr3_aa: CASSLGAFAEKLFF
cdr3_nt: TGTGCCAGCAGTTTAGGAGCCTTCGCGGAAAAACTGTTTTTT

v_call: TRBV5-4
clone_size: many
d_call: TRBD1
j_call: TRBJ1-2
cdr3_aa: CASSRQGDYGYTF
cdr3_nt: TGTGCCAGCAGTCGTCAGGGGGACTATGGCTACACCTTC

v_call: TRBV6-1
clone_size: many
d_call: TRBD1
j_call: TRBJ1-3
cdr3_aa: CASSGIRGTSGNTIYF
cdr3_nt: TGTGCCAGCAGTGGCATCAGGGGGACCTCTGGAAACACCATATATTTT

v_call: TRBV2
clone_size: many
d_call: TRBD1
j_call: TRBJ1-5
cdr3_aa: CASSVDRGGNQPQHF
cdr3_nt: TGTGCCAGCAGCGTAGACAGGGGAGGCAATCAGCCCCAGCATTTT

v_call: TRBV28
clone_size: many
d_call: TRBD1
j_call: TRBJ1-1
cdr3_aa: CASSFLRKGQANTEAFF
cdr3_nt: TGTGCCAGCAGTTTTCTGAGGAAGGGACAGGCGAACACTGAAGCTTTCTTT

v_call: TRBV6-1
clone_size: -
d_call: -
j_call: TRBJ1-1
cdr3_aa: CASSDLGPRPMNTEAFF
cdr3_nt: TGTGCCAGCAGTGACTTGGGCCCCAGACCTATGAACACTGAAGCTTTCTTT

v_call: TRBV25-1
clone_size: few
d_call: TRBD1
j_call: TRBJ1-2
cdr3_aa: CASRQGGYYGYTF
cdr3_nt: TGTGCCAGCCGACAGGGGGGTTACTATGGCTACACCTTC

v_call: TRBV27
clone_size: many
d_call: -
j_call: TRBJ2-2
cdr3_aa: CASSPARVNTGELFF
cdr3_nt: TGTGCCAGCAGCCCGGCCCGGGTCAACACCGGGGAGCTGTTTTTT

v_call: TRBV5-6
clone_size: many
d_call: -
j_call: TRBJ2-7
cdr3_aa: CASSLGHFGQYF
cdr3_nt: TGTGCCAGCAGCTTGGGCCACTTCGGGCAGTACTTC

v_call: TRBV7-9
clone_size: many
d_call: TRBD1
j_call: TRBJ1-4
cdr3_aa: CASSLGTGDRVNEKLFF
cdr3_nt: TGTGCCAGCAGCTTAGGGACGGGGGACAGAGTAAATGAAAAACTGTTTTTT

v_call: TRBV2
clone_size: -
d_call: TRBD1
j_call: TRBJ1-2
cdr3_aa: CASSLGQGPTGGYTF
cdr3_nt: TGTGCCAGCAGTCTCGGACAGGGACCTACTGGTGGCTACACCTTC

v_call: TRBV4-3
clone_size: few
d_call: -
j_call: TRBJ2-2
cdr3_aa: CASSQGLWAPNTGELFF
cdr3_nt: TGCGCCAGCAGCCAAGGCCTTTGGGCACCGAACACCGGGGAGCTGTTTTTT

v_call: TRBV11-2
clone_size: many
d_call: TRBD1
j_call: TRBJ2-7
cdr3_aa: CASSRTGAGYEQYF
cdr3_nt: TGTGCCAGCAGTCGTACAGGGGCAGGCTACGAGCAGTACTTC

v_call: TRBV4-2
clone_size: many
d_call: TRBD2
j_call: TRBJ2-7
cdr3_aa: CASSQRVQAGGTYEQYF
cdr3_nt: TGTGCCAGCAGCCAAAGGGTCCAAGCGGGGGGTACCTACGAGCAGTACTTC